The 6 T cell receptor beta chains below come from one sample, sequenced in a study of blood T cell repertoires in COVID-19. Assay: immunoSEQ multiplex PCR; the TCRdb copy retains only in-frame clones and omits some. The sample carries 90,000 to 100,000 clones, under 90% recorded once. The sample comprised peripheral blood. The receptor set was obtained from a man aged 55 to 69 with COVID-19, enrolled during active disease.

This clone was counted a few times. This chain uses TRBV9 with TRBJ2-2; TRBD2 matches 7 bases. Germline V gene data show CDR1 as SGDLS and CDR2 as YYNGEE. V lost 2 bases, J lost 6 bases, and 4 bases stayed unmatched. CDR3 length: 14 residues. DNA for the CDR3: TGTGCCAGCAGCGTCGGGGGGTACGCCGGGGAGCTGTTTTTT. This gives the protein CASSVGGYAGELFF.

The chain employs TRBV5-1 and TRBJ1-2, with TRBD1 matching over 7 bases. This CDR3 has 14 amino acids. Losses at the gene ends were 5 bases for V and 6 bases for J; bases not matched to a gene: 10. In germline, CDR1 is SGHRS, CDR2 YFSETQ. The CDR3 nucleotides are TGCGCCAGCAGTTCGACCGGGACAGAAAATGGCTACACCTTC. Translating it yields CASSSTGTENGYTF.

The V gene is TRBV28, the J gene TRBJ2-7; TRBD2 matches 9 bases. The CDR3 has 15 amino acids. The germline CDR1 and CDR2 sequences are MDHEN and SYDVKM. J was trimmed by 2 bases and V by 6 bases; bases with no gene match: 8. The chain's CDR3 is CASRIHRTSAYEQYF. CDR3 nucleotide sequence: TGTGCCAGCAGGATACATAGGACTAGCGCCTACGAGCAGTACTTC.

The chain's CDR3 is CASSVGLPGYEQYF. The DNA of the CDR3 is TGTGCCAGCAGCGTCGGACTTCCGGGCTACGAGCAGTACTTC. The chain links TRBV9 to TRBJ2-7, with TRBD2 as a possible D gene (5 bases). The CDR3 has 14 amino acids. Trimming left V 2 bases short and J 3 bases short, with 12 bases between. Germline V gene lookup returns CDR1 SGDLS and CDR2 YYNGEE.

The V gene is TRBV6-1, the J gene TRBJ1-2; D unclear. This CDR3 contains 12 residues. V lost 2 bases to trimming and J lost 4 bases, with 5 bases between them. Germline values: CDR1 MNHNS, CDR2 SASEGT. CDR3 sequence (DNA): TGTGCCAGCAGTGAATCCGGCTATGGCTACACCTTC. Its translation: CASSESGYGYTF.

J is TRBJ2-2 and V is TRBV29-1; TRBD2 matches at 8 bases. J gave up 3 bases and V 5 bases, and 11 bases lay outside the gene matches. CDR3 length: 16 amino acids. CDR1 and CDR2 from the germline V gene are SQVTM and ANQGSEA. CDR3 protein: CSVSGLDIGDTGELFF. CDR3 DNA sequence: TGCAGCGTTTCGGGACTAGACATCGGGGACACCGGGGAGCTGTTTTTT.